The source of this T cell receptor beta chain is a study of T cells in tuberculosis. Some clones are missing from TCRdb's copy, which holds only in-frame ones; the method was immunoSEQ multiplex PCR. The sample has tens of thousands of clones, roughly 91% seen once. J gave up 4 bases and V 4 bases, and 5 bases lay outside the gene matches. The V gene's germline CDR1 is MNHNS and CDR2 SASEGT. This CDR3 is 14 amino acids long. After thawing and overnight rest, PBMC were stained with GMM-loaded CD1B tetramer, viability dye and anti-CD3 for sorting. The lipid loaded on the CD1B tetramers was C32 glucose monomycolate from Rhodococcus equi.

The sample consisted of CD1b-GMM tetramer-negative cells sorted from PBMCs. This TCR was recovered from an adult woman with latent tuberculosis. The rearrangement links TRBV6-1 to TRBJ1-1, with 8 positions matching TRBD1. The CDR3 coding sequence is TGTGCCAGCAGTGGCCTGACAGGGGCCACTGAAGCTTTCTTT. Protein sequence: CASSGLTGATEAFF.